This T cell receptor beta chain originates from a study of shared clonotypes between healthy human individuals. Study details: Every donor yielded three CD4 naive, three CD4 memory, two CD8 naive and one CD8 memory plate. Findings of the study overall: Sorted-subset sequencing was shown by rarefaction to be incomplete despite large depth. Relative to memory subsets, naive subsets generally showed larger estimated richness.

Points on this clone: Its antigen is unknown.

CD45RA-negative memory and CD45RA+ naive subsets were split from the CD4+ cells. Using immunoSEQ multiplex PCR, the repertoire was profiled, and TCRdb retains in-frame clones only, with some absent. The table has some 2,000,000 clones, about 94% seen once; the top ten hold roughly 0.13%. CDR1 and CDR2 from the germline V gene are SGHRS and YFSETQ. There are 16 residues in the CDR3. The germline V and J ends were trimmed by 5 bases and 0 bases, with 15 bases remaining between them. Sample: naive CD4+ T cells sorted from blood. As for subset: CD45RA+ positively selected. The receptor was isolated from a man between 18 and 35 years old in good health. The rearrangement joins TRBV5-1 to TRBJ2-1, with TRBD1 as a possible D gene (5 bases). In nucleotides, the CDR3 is TGCGCCAGCAGTACCCAGGGCTCAAGCTCCTACAATGAGCAGTTCTTC. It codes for CASSTQGSSSYNEQFF.